This is a list of T cell receptor beta chains from one sample in a study of molecular identifiers for immune sequencing clone quantification. TCRdb reprocessed the PCR reads with MiXCR, giving one entry per CDR3 protein. The sample includes a few hundred thousand distinct CDR3 sequences, 24% of them seen just once. Input material: naive CD8+ T cells from blood, with Jurkat cell RNA spiked in. The receptors come from a human donor in good health. Some libraries in this study had Jurkat cell RNA spiked in. Each CDR3 is given with its conserved first and last residue. D genes are given only for firm matches. A row's size may be missing; if present it is once, few, many or a size class.

TRBV6-5	NA	TRBJ1-1	NA	CASSLTGIRTEAFF	TGTGCCAGCAGTCTCACAGGGATCCGCACTGAAGCTTTCTTT
TRBV12-3/TRBV12-4	NA	TRBJ1-1	many	CASSFGENTEAFF	TGTGCCAGCAGTTTTGGTGAGAACACTGAAGCTTTCTTT
TRBV5-4	NA	TRBJ2-3	many	CASHPNTDTQYF	TGTGCCAGCCACCCGAACACAGATACGCAGTATTTT
TRBV13	NA	TRBJ2-5	NA	CASSPVGVETQYF	TGTGCCAGCAGCCCCGTAGGCGTGGAGACCCAGTACTTC
TRBV11-2	NA	TRBJ2-1	few	CASSLEPGSVNEQFF	TGTGCCAGCAGCTTAGAGCCGGGGTCGGTCAATGAGCAGTTCTTC
TRBV7-6	NA	TRBJ2-5	many	CASSPRGPTAETQYF	TGTGCCAGCAGCCCGCGGGGCCCGACAGCGGAGACCCAGTACTTC
TRBV7-2	NA	TRBJ2-5	many	CASSLKPPIVEKYQETQYF	TGTGCCAGCAGCCTAAAACCACCGATCGTGGAGAAGTACCAAGAGACCCAGTACTTC
TRBV27	TRBD2	TRBJ2-1	few	CASSPLAGAADEQFF	TGTGCCAGCAGTCCTCTAGCGGGAGCTGCTGATGAGCAGTTCTTC
TRBV27	TRBD1	TRBJ2-6	few	CASSGQGVSGANVLTF	TGTGCCAGCAGTGGACAGGGGGTTTCTGGGGCCAACGTCCTGACTTTC
TRBV7-9	TRBD1	TRBJ1-1	NA	CASISGQGVSRVEAFF	TGTGCCAGCATCAGTGGACAGGGGGTGTCTCGGGTTGAAGCTTTCTTT
TRBV27	NA	TRBJ1-5	many	CASSLSTGQPQHF	TGTGCCAGCAGTTTATCCACCGGGCAGCCCCAGCATTTT
TRBV7-6	NA	TRBJ2-6	many	CASSFGYSGANVLTF	TGTGCCAGCAGCTTTGGGTATTCTGGGGCCAACGTCCTGACTTTC
TRBV18	NA	TRBJ2-5	few	CASSLEGSPYIKETQYF	TGTGCCAGCTCGCTGGAGGGATCACCATACATAAAAGAGACCCAGTACTTC
TRBV4-1	TRBD1	TRBJ2-7	NA	CASSQEEGDSSYEQYF	TGCGCCAGCAGCCAAGAAGAGGGGGACAGCTCCTACGAGCAGTACTTC
TRBV12-3/TRBV12-4	TRBD1	TRBJ1-5	many	CASRFSGQGGNQPQHF	TGTGCCAGCAGATTCAGTGGGCAGGGGGGCAATCAGCCCCAGCATTTT
TRBV25-1	TRBD2	TRBJ2-7	many	CASSEWASGTVEQYF	TGTGCCAGCAGTGAATGGGCTAGCGGGACGGTCGAGCAGTACTTC
TRBV18	NA	TRBJ1-5	many	CASSPSGMEPQHF	TGTGCCAGCTCACCATCGGGGATGGAGCCCCAGCATTTT
TRBV7-9	TRBD2	TRBJ2-1	many	CASSLASGREQFF	TGTGCCAGCAGCTTAGCGAGCGGGAGAGAGCAGTTCTTC
TRBV5-6	NA	TRBJ2-7	many	CASSWTSSYEQYF	TGTGCCAGCAGCTGGACGAGCTCCTACGAGCAGTACTTC
TRBV20-1	TRBD2	TRBJ2-4	few	CSARSQREGLGNIQYF	TGCAGTGCTAGGTCCCAGCGGGAGGGCCTTGGAAACATTCAGTACTTC
TRBV5-6	NA	TRBJ1-1	few	CASSPPGAGLFTEAFF	TGTGCCAGCAGCCCCCCCGGCGCAGGGCTTTTCACTGAAGCTTTCTTT
TRBV29-1	NA	TRBJ1-1	few	CSALDRGTEAFF	TGCAGCGCCCTGGATAGAGGAACTGAAGCTTTCTTT
TRBV20-1	NA	TRBJ2-1	many	CSAPLASEQFF	TGCAGTGCCCCACTAGCTTCTGAGCAGTTCTTC
TRBV27	TRBD1	TRBJ2-7	NA	CASGQGGREQYF	TGTGCCAGTGGACAGGGGGGACGCGAGCAGTACTTC
TRBV19	TRBD1	TRBJ2-1	NA	CASSLGQGQVYEQFF	TGTGCCAGTAGCTTGGGACAGGGTCAGGTCTACGAGCAGTTCTTC
TRBV5-1	TRBD2	TRBJ2-7	few	CASSPSSGNSYEQYF	TGCGCCAGCAGCCCCTCTAGCGGGAACTCCTACGAGCAGTACTTC
TRBV19	NA	TRBJ1-5	few	CASNPWGYNQPQHF	TGTGCCAGCAACCCTTGGGGTTACAATCAGCCCCAGCATTTT